This TCR beta chain originates from a study of blood T cell repertoires in COVID-19. Study background: Samples taken during acute and convalescent COVID-19 were collected in the United States, Italy and Spain. PBMCs, B-cell-depleted T cells, or T cells provided the cDNA or gDNA that made up the material.

The CDR3 has 15 amino acids. As processed by the authors: The authors estimated nucleated cell counts from reference gene primer amplification. Sequenced by immunoSEQ multiplex PCR; TCRdb stores in-frame clones only, minus some. The V and J calls and clone size were taken over from that table, and D and trimming were inferred from the DNA. The data hold approximately 80,000 clones, with approximately 78% observed a single time. The clonotype comes from a human donor in a cohort sampled during active COVID-19. The chain has TRBV21-1 and TRBJ1-6; the DNA was not used to check the table's D call, TRBD1. TRBV21-1 is given as a pseudogene. The sequenced sample was peripheral blood. CDR3 coding DNA: TGTGCCAGCAGCAGACAGGGTTTGGTAGGTTCACCCCTCCACTTT. This translates into CASSRQGLVGSPLHF.